The rows below give T cell receptor beta chains drawn from one sample of a study of breast tumors, draining lymph nodes, adjacent tissues. TCRdb processed the multiplex PCR reads anew with MiXCR; each CDR3 protein has one entry. Of some 140,000 distinct CDR3 sequences listed, roughly 20% are singletons. The sample was axillary lymph node tissue. The receptors originated from a female donor with breast cancer. Some clones in this sample may be carry-over from other donors' samples. Each CDR3 is given with its conserved first and last residue. A D gene is named only where the DNA matches it firmly. Some rows mark clone size as missing; the rest say once, few, many or name a class of expanded clone.

len | j_gene | d_gene | v_gene | abundance | CDR3aa | CDR3nt
17 | TRBJ2-2 | . | TRBV7-3 | many | CASSPRLTDLGGGELFF | TGTGCCAGCAGCCCCCGTTTGACCGATTTGGGTGGCGGGGAGCTGTTTTTT
15 | TRBJ2-7 | TRBD2 | TRBV19 | many | CASSPGAGIGYEQYF | TGTGCCAGTAGTCCCGGAGCGGGAATCGGATACGAGCAGTACTTC
14 | TRBJ2-3 | . | TRBV27 | few | CASYGLWPTDTQYF | TGTGCCAGCTACGGCTTGTGGCCCACAGATACGCAGTATTTT
11 | TRBJ2-5 | . | TRBV30 | many | CAWGMGETQYF | TGTGCCTGGGGTATGGGGGAGACCCAGTACTTC
16 | TRBJ2-1 | . | TRBV4-1 | many | CASSQGGNGPYNEQFF | TGCGCCAGCAGCCAAGGCGGGAACGGACCTTACAATGAGCAGTTCTTC
12 | TRBJ1-5 | . | TRBV20-1 | many | CSASLRNQPQHF | TGCAGTGCTAGCCTCCGAAATCAGCCCCAGCATTTT
16 | TRBJ2-1 | TRBD1 | TRBV7-9 | many | CASSSTDRGTYNEQFF | TGTGCCAGCAGCTCCACGGACAGGGGGACTTACAATGAGCAGTTCTTC
13 | TRBJ2-1 | . | TRBV10-3 | many | CAISESLSNEQFF | TGTGCCATCAGTGAGTCATTGAGCAATGAGCAGTTCTTC
16 | TRBJ1-2 | TRBD1 | TRBV9 | many | CASSPTGQGAIYGYTF | TGTGCCAGCAGCCCGACGGGACAGGGGGCAATCTATGGCTACACCTTC
11 | TRBJ2-7 | TRBD1 | TRBV6-5 | many | CASRNPGQLVF | TGTGCCAGCAGAAACCCGGGACAGTTGGTCTTC
15 | TRBJ2-7 | TRBD2 | TRBV15 | many | CATSFIAGGPGEQYF | TGTGCCACCAGCTTTATAGCGGGAGGGCCCGGGGAGCAGTACTTC
15 | TRBJ2-7 | TRBD1 | TRBV5-1 | many | CASSFGTGGYYEQYF | TGCGCCAGCAGCTTCGGGACAGGGGGCTACTACGAGCAGTACTTC
14 | TRBJ2-5 | . | TRBV4-1 | many | CASSQVALEETQYF | TGCGCCAGCAGCCAGGTGGCCCTTGAAGAGACCCAGTACTTC
15 | TRBJ2-7 | TRBD1 | TRBV7-8 | many | CASSLGTVPSYEQYF | TGTGCCAGCAGCCTCGGGACAGTCCCCTCCTACGAGCAGTACTTC
12 | TRBJ2-5 | . | TRBV24-1 | many | CATKGPGETQYF | TGTGCCACCAAGGGACCGGGGGAGACCCAGTACTTC
16 | TRBJ1-2 | . | TRBV6-5 | many | CASSYAGALANYGYTF | TGTGCCAGCAGTTATGCGGGGGCCCTAGCTAACTATGGCTACACCTTC
13 | TRBJ2-7 | . | TRBV7-2 | many | CASSPVGSYEQYF | TGTGCCAGCAGCCCGGTAGGGTCCTACGAGCAGTACTTC
16 | TRBJ2-7 | TRBD2 | TRBV15 | many | CATSRGTSGSSYEQYF | TGTGCCACCAGCAGGGGGACTAGCGGGAGCTCCTACGAGCAGTACTTC
13 | TRBJ2-1 | TRBD1 | TRBV19 | few | CASREDRFNEQFF | TGTGCCAGTAGGGAGGACAGGTTCAATGAGCAGTTCTTC
14 | TRBJ2-7 | TRBD1 | TRBV27 | many | CASSLGQAPYEQYF | TGTGCCAGCAGTTTAGGACAGGCCCCCTACGAGCAGTACTTC
15 | TRBJ2-7 | TRBD2 | TRBV28 | . | CASSSSAGVLYEQYF | TGTGCCAGCAGTTCCTCAGCGGGAGTCCTATACGAGCAGTACTTC
14 | TRBJ1-2 | . | TRBV6-5 | many | CASSGQPVNYGYTF | TGTGCCAGCAGTGGACAGCCGGTTAACTATGGCTACACCTTC
14 | TRBJ1-6 | . | TRBV6-5 | many | CASSYQGQGSPLHF | TGTGCCAGCAGTTACCAGGGGCAGGGTTCACCCCTCCACTTT
14 | TRBJ1-2 | . | TRBV28 | many | CASRDNYLVYGYTF | TGTGCCAGCAGGGACAATTACCTTGTCTATGGCTACACCTTC
16 | TRBJ2-7 | . | TRBV5-1 | many | CASSLSSGSFDYEQYF | TGCGCCAGCAGCTTGTCGAGCGGTTCTTTCGACTACGAGCAGTACTTC
16 | TRBJ2-7 | TRBD1 | TRBV5-5 | many | CASSLGGTGGSYEQYF | TGTGCCAGCAGCTTGGGGGGGACAGGGGGCTCCTACGAGCAGTACTTC
14 | TRBJ2-5 | . | TRBV19 | few | CASSPGTATETQYF | TGTGCCAGTAGTCCGGGGACGGCGACGGAGACCCAGTACTTC
16 | TRBJ2-1 | . | TRBV5-1 | many | CASSIRTTSSYNEQFF | TGCGCCAGCAGCATCCGGACCACAAGCTCCTACAATGAGCAGTTCTTC
16 | TRBJ2-7 | TRBD1 | TRBV28 | many | CASSPTSTGGSYEQYF | TGTGCCAGCAGCCCGACCTCGACAGGGGGATCCTACGAGCAGTACTTC
15 | TRBJ2-1 | TRBD2 | TRBV6-1 | many | CASSEGLAGGNEQFF | TGCGCCAGCAGTGAAGGACTAGCGGGAGGCAATGAGCAGTTCTTC
16 | TRBJ2-1 | TRBD2 | TRBV3-1 | few | CASSPGASGYYNEQFF | TGTGCCAGCAGCCCCGGAGCTAGCGGGTATTACAATGAGCAGTTCTTC
15 | TRBJ1-4 | TRBD1 | TRBV11-2 | few | CASSRPGQGGEKLFF | TGTGCCAGCAGCCGACCGGGACAGGGCGGTGAAAAACTGTTTTTT
17 | TRBJ1-2 | TRBD1 | TRBV19 | many | CASSFRTGARANYGYTF | TGTGCCAGTAGTTTCCGGACAGGGGCAAGGGCAAACTATGGCTACACCTTC
15 | TRBJ2-7 | . | TRBV15 | many | CATSRDLARSYEQYF | TGTGCCACCAGCAGAGATCTAGCGAGGTCTTACGAGCAGTACTTC
14 | TRBJ2-1 | . | TRBV24-1 | many | CATSAGSSYNEQFF | TGTGCCACCAGTGCGGGAAGCTCCTACAATGAGCAGTTCTTC
13 | TRBJ2-7 | TRBD1 | TRBV20-1 | many | CSAKQGVSHEQYF | TGCAGTGCGAAACAGGGGGTGTCCCACGAGCAGTACTTC
15 | TRBJ1-3 | TRBD1 | TRBV5-4 | many | CASSLGQGAGNTIYF | TGTGCCAGCAGCTTGGGGCAGGGGGCTGGAAACACCATATATTTT
13 | TRBJ2-1 | . | TRBV7-9 | few | CASMILGDGEQFF | TGTGCCAGCATGATACTAGGCGACGGTGAGCAGTTCTTC
14 | TRBJ1-5 | . | TRBV6-1 | . | CASSGQNSNQPQHF | TGTGCCAGCAGTGGGCAGAATAGCAATCAGCCCCAGCATTTT
15 | TRBJ1-2 | TRBD1 | TRBV5-1 | many | CASSFDSQGAYGYTF | TGCGCCAGCAGCTTCGATTCCCAGGGGGCCTATGGCTACACCTTC
15 | TRBJ2-6 | . | TRBV13 | . | CASRGRGSGANVLTF | TGTGCCAGCCGCGGTCGGGGCTCTGGGGCCAACGTCCTGACTTTC
11 | TRBJ2-1 | . | TRBV20-1 | many | CSARDWEEQFF | TGCAGTGCTAGAGATTGGGAGGAGCAGTTCTTC
15 | TRBJ2-1 | . | TRBV2 | many | CASSPRDQPNNEQFF | TGTGCCAGCAGTCCCCGGGACCAACCGAACAATGAGCAGTTCTTC
15 | TRBJ1-3 | TRBD1 | TRBV5-6 | . | CASSLDRELGNTIYF | TGTGCCAGCAGCCTGGACAGGGAGCTTGGAAACACCATATATTTT
14 | TRBJ2-7 | . | TRBV19 | many | CASRRTENSYEQYF | TGTGCCAGTAGAAGGACGGAAAACTCCTACGAGCAGTACTTC
14 | TRBJ2-7 | TRBD1 | TRBV28 | many | CASTTGGISYEQYF | TGTGCCAGCACCACAGGGGGGATCTCCTACGAGCAGTACTTC
14 | TRBJ1-4 | . | TRBV20-1 | many | CSAREGSGNEKLFF | TGCAGTGCTAGAGAGGGGAGCGGGAATGAAAAACTGTTTTTT
14 | TRBJ2-1 | TRBD2 | TRBV6-2/TRBV6-3 | many | CASSFGGGYNEQFF | TGTGCCAGCAGTTTTGGGGGAGGGTACAATGAGCAGTTCTTC